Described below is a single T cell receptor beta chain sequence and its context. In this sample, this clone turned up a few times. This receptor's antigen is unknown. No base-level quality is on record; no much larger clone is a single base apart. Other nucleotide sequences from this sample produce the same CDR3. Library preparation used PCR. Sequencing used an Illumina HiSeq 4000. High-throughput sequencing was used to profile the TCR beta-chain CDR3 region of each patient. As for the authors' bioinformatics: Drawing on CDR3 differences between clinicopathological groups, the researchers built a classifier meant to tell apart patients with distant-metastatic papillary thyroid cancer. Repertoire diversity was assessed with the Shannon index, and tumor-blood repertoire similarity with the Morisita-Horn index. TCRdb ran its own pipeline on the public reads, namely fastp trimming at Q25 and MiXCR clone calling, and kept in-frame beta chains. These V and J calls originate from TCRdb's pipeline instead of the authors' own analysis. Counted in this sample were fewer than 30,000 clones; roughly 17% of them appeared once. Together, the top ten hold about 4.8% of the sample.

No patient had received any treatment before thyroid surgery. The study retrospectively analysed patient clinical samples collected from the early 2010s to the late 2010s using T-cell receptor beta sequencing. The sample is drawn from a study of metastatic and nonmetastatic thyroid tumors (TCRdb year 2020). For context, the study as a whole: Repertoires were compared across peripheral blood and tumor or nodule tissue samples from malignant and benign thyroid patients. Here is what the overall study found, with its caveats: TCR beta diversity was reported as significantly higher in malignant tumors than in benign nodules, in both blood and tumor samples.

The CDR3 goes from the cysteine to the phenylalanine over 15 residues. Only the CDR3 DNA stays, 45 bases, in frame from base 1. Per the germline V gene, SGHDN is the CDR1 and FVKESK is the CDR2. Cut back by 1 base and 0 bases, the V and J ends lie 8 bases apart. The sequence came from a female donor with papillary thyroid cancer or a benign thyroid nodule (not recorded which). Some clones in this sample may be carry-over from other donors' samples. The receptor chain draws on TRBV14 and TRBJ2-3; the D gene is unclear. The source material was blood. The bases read TGTGCCAGCAGCCAAGGGTGGGCTAGCACAGATACGCAGTATTTT. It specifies CASSQGWASTDTQYF.